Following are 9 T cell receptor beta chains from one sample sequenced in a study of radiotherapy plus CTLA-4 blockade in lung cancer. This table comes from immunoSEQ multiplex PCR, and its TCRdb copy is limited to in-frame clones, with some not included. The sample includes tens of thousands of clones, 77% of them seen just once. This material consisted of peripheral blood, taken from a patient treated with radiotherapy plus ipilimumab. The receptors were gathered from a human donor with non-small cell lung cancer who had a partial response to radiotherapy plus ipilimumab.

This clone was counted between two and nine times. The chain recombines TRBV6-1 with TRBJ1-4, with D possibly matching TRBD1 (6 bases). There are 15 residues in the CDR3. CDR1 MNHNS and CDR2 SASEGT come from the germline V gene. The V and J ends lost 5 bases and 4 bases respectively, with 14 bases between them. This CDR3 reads CASSPQGWVNEKLFF. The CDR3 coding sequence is TGTGCCAGCAGTCCACAGGGTTGGGTTAATGAAAAACTGTTTTTT.

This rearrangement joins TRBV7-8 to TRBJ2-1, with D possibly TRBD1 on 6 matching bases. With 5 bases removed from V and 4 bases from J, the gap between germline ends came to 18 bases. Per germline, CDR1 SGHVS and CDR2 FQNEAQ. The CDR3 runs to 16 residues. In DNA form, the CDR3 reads TGTGCCAGCAGCACCCGGACAGATGGCAGATACAATGAGCAGTTCTTC. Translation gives CASSTRTDGRYNEQFF.

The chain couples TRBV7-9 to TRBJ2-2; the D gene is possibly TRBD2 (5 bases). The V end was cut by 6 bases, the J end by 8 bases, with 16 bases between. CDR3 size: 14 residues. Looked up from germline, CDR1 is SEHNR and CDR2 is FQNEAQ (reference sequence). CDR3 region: CASSPEVGLGELFF. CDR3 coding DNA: TGTGCCAGCAGTCCGGAGGTGGGCTTAGGGGAGCTGTTTTTT.

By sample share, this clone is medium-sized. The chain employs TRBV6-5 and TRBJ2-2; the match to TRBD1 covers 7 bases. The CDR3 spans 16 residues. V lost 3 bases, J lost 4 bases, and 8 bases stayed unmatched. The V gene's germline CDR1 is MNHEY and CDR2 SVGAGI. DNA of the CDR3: TGTGCCAGCAGTTATTTCTCCGGGACAGCCACCGGGGAGCTGTTTTTT. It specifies CASSYFSGTATGELFF.

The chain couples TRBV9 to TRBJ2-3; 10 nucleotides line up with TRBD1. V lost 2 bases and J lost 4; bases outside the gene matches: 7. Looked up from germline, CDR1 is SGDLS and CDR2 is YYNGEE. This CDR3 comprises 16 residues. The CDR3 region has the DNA TGTGCCAGCAGCGTGGGCGTCGGACAGGGGGCAGATACGCAGTATTTT. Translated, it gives CASSVGVGQGADTQYF.

CDR3 sequence reads: CASSLGTGGTDTQYF. The CDR3 bases are TGCGCCAGCAGCTTGGGGACAGGGGGCACAGATACGCAGTATTTT. The chain joins TRBV5-1 to TRBJ2-3; 9 bases map to TRBD1. This CDR3 contains 15 residues. CDR1 SGHRS and CDR2 YFSETQ come from the germline V gene. The junction had 0 bases not matched to a gene; V was cut back by 0 bases and J by 1 base.

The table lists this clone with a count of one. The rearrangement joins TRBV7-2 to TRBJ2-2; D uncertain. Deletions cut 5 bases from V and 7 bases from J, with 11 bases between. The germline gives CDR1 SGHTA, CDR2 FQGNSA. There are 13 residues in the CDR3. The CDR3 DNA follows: TGTGCCAGCAGCCCCTCCCCGGGCGGGGAGCTGTTTTTT. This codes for CASSPSPGGELFF.

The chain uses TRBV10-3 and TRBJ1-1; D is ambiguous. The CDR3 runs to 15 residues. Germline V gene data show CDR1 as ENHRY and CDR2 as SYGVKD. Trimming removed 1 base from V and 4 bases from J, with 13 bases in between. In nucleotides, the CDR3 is TGTGCCATCAGTGAGTGGGCTTTGGGTGGCACTGAAGCTTTCTTT. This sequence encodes CAISEWALGGTEAFF.

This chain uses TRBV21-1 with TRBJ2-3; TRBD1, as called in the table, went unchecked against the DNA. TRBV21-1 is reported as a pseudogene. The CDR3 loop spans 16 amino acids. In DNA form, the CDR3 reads TGTGCCAGCAGCGCCCGGGACAGTACTAGCACAGATACGCAGTATTTT. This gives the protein CASSARDSTSTDTQYF.